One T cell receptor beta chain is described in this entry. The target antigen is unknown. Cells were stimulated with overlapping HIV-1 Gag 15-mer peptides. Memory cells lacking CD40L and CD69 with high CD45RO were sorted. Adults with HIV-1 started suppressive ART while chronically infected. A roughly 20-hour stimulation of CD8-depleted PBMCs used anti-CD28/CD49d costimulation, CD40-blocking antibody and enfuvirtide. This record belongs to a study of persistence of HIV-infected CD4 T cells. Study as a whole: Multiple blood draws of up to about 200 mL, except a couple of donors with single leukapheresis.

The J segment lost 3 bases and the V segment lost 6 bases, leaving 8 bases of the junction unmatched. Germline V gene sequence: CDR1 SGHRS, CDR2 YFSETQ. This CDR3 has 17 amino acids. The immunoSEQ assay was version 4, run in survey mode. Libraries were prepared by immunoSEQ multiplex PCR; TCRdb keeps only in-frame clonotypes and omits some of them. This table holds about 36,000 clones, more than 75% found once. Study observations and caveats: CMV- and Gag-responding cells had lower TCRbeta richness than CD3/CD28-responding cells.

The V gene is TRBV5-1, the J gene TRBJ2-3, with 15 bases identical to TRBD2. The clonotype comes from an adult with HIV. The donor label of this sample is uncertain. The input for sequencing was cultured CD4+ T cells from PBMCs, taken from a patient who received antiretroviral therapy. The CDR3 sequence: CASTLKGLAGGTDTQYF. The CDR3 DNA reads TGCGCCAGCACCCTGAAGGGACTAGCGGGGGGAACAGATACGCAGTATTTT.